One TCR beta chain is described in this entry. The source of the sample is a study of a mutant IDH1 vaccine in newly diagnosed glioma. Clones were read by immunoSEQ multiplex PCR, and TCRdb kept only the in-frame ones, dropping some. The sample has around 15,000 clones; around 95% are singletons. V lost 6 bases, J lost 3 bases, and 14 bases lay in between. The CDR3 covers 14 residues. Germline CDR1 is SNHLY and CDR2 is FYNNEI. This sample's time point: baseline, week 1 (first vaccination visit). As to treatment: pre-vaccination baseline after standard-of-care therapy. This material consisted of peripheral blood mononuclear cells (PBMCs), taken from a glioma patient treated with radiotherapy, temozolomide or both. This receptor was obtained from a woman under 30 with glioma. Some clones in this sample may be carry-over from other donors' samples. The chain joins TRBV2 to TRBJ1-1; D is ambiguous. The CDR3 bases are TGTGCCAGCAGCACCACTCACGGGGACACTGAAGCTTTCTTT. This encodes CASSTTHGDTEAFF.